This T cell receptor (beta chain) appears in the sequencing data of a study of beta chain features in type 1 diabetes. The overall study: Regarding age, gender and cell yields, patients proved similar to healthy donors.

Expressed TCRB transcripts were sequenced, since all the RNA that had been isolated was reverse transcribed. Sequencing was performed with immunoSEQ multiplex PCR; in TCRdb, only in-frame clones are kept and a portion is missing. Altogether 310,000 or so clones are present, roughly 9.6% being singletons, with the ten largest covering around 0.015%. Turning to this clone: This sample also contains other DNA sequences that code for the same CDR3.

CDR3 length equals 15 residues. Trimming took 1 base from V and 2 from J; bases not matched to a gene: 2. The germline V gene encodes CDR1 LNHNV and CDR2 YYDKDF (reference sequence). This chain connects TRBV15 to TRBJ2-7; 10 nucleotides line up with TRBD2. The receptor was isolated from a woman in her twenties or thirties in good health. Sample: naive CD4+ T cells from blood. The CDR3: CATSRGLAGAYEQYF. The CDR3 DNA sequence: TGTGCCACCAGCAGAGGACTAGCGGGCGCCTACGAGCAGTACTTC.